The TCR beta chain under discussion was sequenced for a study of naive and memory T cell subsets listed by TCRdb under 2017. About the full investigation: The study applied an open-source, UMI-based TCR alpha and beta sequencing pipeline to sorted naive and memory peripheral blood T cell subsets. RNA was DNase-treated and reverse transcribed with TCR constant-region primers, mostly using SuperScript III. The functional CMV T cell responses agreed completely with IgG serology results.

The table lists this clonotype with many counts. What this receptor recognizes is not known. No much larger clone exists at a distance of one base, and base qualities are not known. Beyond this particular receptor, the publication reports: Once error correction was done, more than 90% of naive TCR sequences showed up just once, which made the naive abundance distributions much steeper than those of the memory subsets. TCR abundance followed a power law whose exponent differed between naive and memory subsets but was consistent across the three individuals. Single alpha or beta chain sequences, rather than paired alpha/beta receptors, were used to define clonotypes. The repertoire findings for the naive and memory subsets could not be validated against a ground truth, as none was available. In both CD4 and CD8 cells, the Gini index increased while Shannon and inverse Simpson diversity decreased from naive through CM, EM and EMRA. RNA-based TCR counts may be influenced by expression changes linked to T cell activation and differentiation.

Receptor libraries were prepared by UMI-ligation and nested PCR. The beta constant-region primer consisted of an equimolar mixture of two oligonucleotides that together covered TRBC1 and TRBC2. A single-stranded oligonucleotide containing the SP2 primer and a 12-nucleotide UMI was joined to the 3' end of the cDNA by T4 RNA ligase 1. Four rounds of PCR were used to amplify ligated cDNA, with nested alpha and beta constant-region primers being used together with the SP2 primer. The ligation reaction was incubated at 16°C for about 18-24 hours. PCR2 was typically performed as a SYBR Green qPCR and was stopped at a predetermined threshold so that over-amplification was prevented. Apart from the first purification, every purification step used Agencourt AMPure XP magnetic beads. Libraries were quantified by Qubit and checked on a TapeStation, with a main peak expected near 650 bp. Pooled libraries were sequenced on an Illumina MiSeq with v2 2x251 paired-end kits, typically giving roughly 0.9-2.2 million reads per sample. Each sample's library went into the pool at roughly 4 nM, and roughly 4.5-7.5% PhiX was added to help with cluster recognition. The paper's processing steps were these. FASTQ reads processed by Demultiplexor were assigned V and J genes by Decombinator through tag matching that tolerated a single base-pair mismatch. UMIs were used by Collapsinator to correct both sequencing errors and frequency errors arising from PCR heterogeneity. CDR3Translator translated TCRs and extracted CDR3s from the conserved cysteine to the FGXG phenylalanine, flagging non-productive sequences. Gini, Shannon entropy and inverse Simpson indices were calculated on repertoires subsampled to equal numbers of UMI-defined TCRs. Clonotype abundance distributions were fitted to a power law by maximum likelihood within the linear range. On one naive CD8 sample, the pipeline and MIGEC gave similar UMI counts, unique TCR numbers and clonal distributions. A set of several thousand CMV-associated CDR3 sequences, compiled from VDJdb and a published dataset, was used to search the repertoires. TCRdb trimmed the raw reads at Q25, called clones with MiXCR and kept productive beta chains. Duplicate CDR3 protein sequences are folded into a single record with the most common DNA and genes. The V and J calls follow TCRdb's processing rather than the paper's. The sample table lists tens of thousands of distinct CDR3 sequences, around 13% of them with a count of one. 0.75% to 0.95% of the sample goes to the ten largest clones.

Separate amplification of TCR alpha and beta chain libraries was performed from the second PCR step onward. To determine each donor's CMV status, fresh PBMCs were stimulated overnight with CMV viral lysate, and IFNgamma production from CD4+ T cells was then assessed. Miltenyi beads were used first to positively select CD4 T cells, and CD8 T cells were then positively selected from the CD4-negative fraction. Cells stained for CD3, CD4, CD8, CD45RA, CD27 and a live/dead dye were sorted on a BD Aria II into four subsets by CD45RA and CD27. Blood was obtained from a few healthy volunteers, and the blood from each volunteer was fractionated into CD4 and CD8 T cells and subsequently into four differentiation subsets. About 120 ml of peripheral blood was drawn per donor, and PBMC were isolated by Ficoll-Paque PLUS density-gradient centrifugation. Sorted cells were lysed in RLT buffer, after which RNA was extracted using a Qiagen RNeasy kit and stored at -80 degrees C.

The junction carries 6 bases between V and J, which are trimmed by 0 bases and 5 bases respectively. The germline V gene (reference sequence) supplies CDR1 SGHKS and CDR2 YYEKEE. Taken from cysteine to phenylalanine, the CDR3 has 13 residues. The sequence is cut down to CDR3 DNA, 39 bases in frame from base 1. The sequenced material came from central memory CD4+ T cells from blood. The cell subset or site label for this specimen denotes: central memory, CD45RA- CD27+. The rearranged chain carries TRBV5-5 and TRBJ1-5, with the identity of the D gene unclear. The receptor comes from a human donor in good health. For the CDR3, the sequence is CASSLVWDQPQHF. The nucleotide sequence reads as follows: TGTGCCAGCAGCTTGGTATGGGATCAGCCCCAGCATTTT.